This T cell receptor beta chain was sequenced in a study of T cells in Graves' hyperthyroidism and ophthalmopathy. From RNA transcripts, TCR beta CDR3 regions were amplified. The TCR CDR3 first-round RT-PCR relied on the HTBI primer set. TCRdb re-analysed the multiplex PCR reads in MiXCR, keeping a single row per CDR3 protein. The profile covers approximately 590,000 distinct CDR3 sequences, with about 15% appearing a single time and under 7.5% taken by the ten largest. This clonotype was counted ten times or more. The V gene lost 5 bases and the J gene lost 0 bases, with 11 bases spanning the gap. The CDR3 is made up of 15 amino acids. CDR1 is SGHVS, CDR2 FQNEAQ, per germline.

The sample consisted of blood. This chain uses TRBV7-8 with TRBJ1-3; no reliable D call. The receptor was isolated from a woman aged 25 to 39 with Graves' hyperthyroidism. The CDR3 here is CASSLWGDSGNTIYF. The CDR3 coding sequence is TGTGCCAGCAGCCTCTGGGGAGACTCTGGAAACACCATATATTTT.